This TCR beta chain comes out of a study of T cells expressing NK-cell markers. Whole-study context: Seven HCMV-seropositive donors and one seronegative donor made up the eight sequenced donors.

Study findings and constraints: The study found dominant NKG2C+ clonotypes at 1.0-7.0% of CD8+ T cells in five or six donors. These clonotypes, the leaders elsewhere, also led the CD3+CD56-NKG2C+ fraction in several donors.

Template switching by 5'RACE with UMIs generated the TCR beta cDNA. TCRdb re-called the 5' RACE reads, yielding one record per CDR3 amino acid sequence without DNA. Found here are about 430,000 distinct CDR3 sequences; the top ten clones hold 1.4% to 1.5%. A note on this clonotype: Its antigen remains unidentified.

From germline, CDR1 is DFQATT and CDR2 SNEGSKA (reference sequence). The CDR3 spans 14 residues. The origin of this receptor is a woman aged 45-65 years in good health. The chain couples TRBV20-1 to TRBJ2-3; with no DNA, the TCRdb D assignment of TRBD2 cannot be verified. The sequencing sample was made of blood T cells: a sorted CD56 or NKG2C T cell subset, CD4+ or CD8+ T cells, or bulk PBMC T cells (not recorded which). CDR3 sequence: CSALRRGLAGVLYF.